This T cell receptor beta chain is from a study of technical replicates of blood from a handful of donors (dated by TCRdb to 2016 to 2017). The CDR3 holds 14 amino acids from the cysteine to the phenylalanine. Only CDR3 DNA is held: 42 bases, read in frame from base 1. CDR1 SQVTM and CDR2 ANQGSEA are derived from the germline V gene. Trimmed from V: 1 base; trimmed from J: 4 bases; junction bases lacking a gene match: 5. Library preparation used the immunoSEQ multiplex PCR assay. The table was pulled from immuneACCESS by TCRdb, which kept in-frame rearrangements only. Such tables lose some clones; where checked, under half of the loss comes from unresolved V genes, and the rest has no known cause. The sample contains over 75,000 clones, 95% to 98% of them found a single time. Around 0.18% of the sample lies in the top ten. Comment on this clone: Its antigen has not been determined. Base quality data are lacking; no much larger clone is found one base away.

This clonotype was obtained from a human donor in good health. The sample comprised T cells isolated from PBMCs. This chain is built from TRBV29-1 and TRBJ2-3; 7 middle bases align to TRBD2. The CDR3 corresponds to CSVEGLADSDTQYF. The nucleotide sequence is TGCAGCGTTGAAGGACTAGCAGACTCAGATACGCAGTATTTT.